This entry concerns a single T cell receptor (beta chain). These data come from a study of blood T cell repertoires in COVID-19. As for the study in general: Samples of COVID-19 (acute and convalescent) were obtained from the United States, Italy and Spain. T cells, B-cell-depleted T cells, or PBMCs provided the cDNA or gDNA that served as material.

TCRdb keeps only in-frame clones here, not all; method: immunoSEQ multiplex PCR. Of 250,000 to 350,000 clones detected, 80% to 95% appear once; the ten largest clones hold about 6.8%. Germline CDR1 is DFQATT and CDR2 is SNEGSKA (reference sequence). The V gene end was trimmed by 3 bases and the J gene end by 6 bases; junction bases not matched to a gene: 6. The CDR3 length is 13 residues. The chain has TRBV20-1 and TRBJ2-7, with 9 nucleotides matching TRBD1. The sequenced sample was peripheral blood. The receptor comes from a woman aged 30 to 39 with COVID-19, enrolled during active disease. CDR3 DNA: TGCAGTGCTAGTGGGACAGGGTGGGGCGAGCAGTACTTC. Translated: CSASGTGWGEQYF.